This T cell receptor beta chain is drawn from a study of tumor-infiltrating lymphocytes in primary liver carcinoma. Study-level information: With diameters of about 4 to 11 cm, tumors were stage T1-T3 N0M0. Study-level results: The difference in top-250-clone fraction between tumors and blood was significant, favoring tumors (p = 0.039).

Notes on this clonotype: Its antigen is unidentified.

Alongside blood RNA obtained from unsorted whole blood, germline DNA was also extracted. The CDR3 runs to 15 residues. The ends were cut back, 5 bases at V and 15 bases at J, with 25 bases in the middle. CDR1 is SGHNT and CDR2 is YENEEA in the germline V gene. Reverse transcription of roughly 470 ng total RNA with a constant-region primer produced TCR beta cDNA. Three nested multiplex PCR rounds, a slightly modified ARM-PCR, produced the libraries for TCR beta. Investigators reported that the first two PCR rounds, at around 11 cycles each, used TRBV1-TRBV30 forward primers with a C-beta reverse primer. MiXCR, applied by TCRdb to the multiplex PCR reads, yields one record per CDR3 protein. This repertoire shows about 200,000 distinct CDR3 sequences, 65% found once; its top ten account for 6% to 8.5%.

The TCR sequence derives from a woman aged 60-75 years with primary liver carcinoma and hepatitis B virus infection. Sequenced material: peripheral blood. The rearrangement links TRBV11-3 to TRBJ1-4, with D possibly being TRBD1 (6 bases). DNA for the CDR3: TGTGCCAGCAGCCCGACCGAACAGGGAAAAATACCATTGTTTTTT. Translated: CASSPTEQGKIPLFF. Filled out from reference TRBV11-3 and TRBJ1-4, the complete variable domain reads EAGVVQSPRYKIIEKKQPVAFWCNPISGHNTLYWYLQNLGQGPELLIRYENEEAVDDSQLPKDRFSAERLKGVDSTLKIQPAELGDSAVYLCASSPTEQGKIPLFFGSGTQLSVL.